Reported below is one TCR beta chain. Its antigen is not identified. CD45RO-negative CD8 cells positively selected for CCR7 made up the naive population, which excluded terminally differentiated effector memory CD45RA+ cells. Trimming stripped 3 bases from V and 3 bases from J, with 6 bases between. The V gene's germline CDR1 is MNHEY and CDR2 SMNVEV (reference sequence). CDR3 length: 13 amino acids. The protocol was immunoSEQ multiplex PCR, while the TCRdb copy is restricted to in-frame clones and leaves out a portion. The sample lists a few million clones, about 93% seen once, with around 1.7% in the top ten. These data originate in a study of shared clonotypes between healthy human individuals. Study at large: In total, the donors were two women and a few men aged 18 to 49.

General study findings and limits: Memory subsets generally showed lower estimated richness than naive subsets. The low donor count limited represented genetic and exposure-history diversity. A few donors had around 5.5% of their naive CD4 clonotypes in common.

The chain combines TRBV27 with TRBJ2-1, with D unclear. Material: naive CD8+ T cells from PBMCs. This TCR was recovered from a man aged 18 to 30 in good health. Some clones in this sample may be carry-over from other donors' samples. The CDR3 DNA sequence: TGTGCCAGCAGTTTGCGGCTCTACAATGAGCAGTTCTTC. This translates into CASSLRLYNEQFF.